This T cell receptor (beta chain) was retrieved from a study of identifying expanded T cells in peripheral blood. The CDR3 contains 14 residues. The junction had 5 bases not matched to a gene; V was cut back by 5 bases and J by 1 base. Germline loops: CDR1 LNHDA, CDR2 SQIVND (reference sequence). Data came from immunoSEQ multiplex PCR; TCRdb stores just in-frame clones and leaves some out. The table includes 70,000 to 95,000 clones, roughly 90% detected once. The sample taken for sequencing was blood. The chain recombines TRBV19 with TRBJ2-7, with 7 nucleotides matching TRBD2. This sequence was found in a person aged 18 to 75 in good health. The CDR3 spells CASSWRGTSYEQYF. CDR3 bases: TGTGCCAGTAGTTGGCGGGGGACTTCCTACGAGCAGTACTTC.